Listed here are 27 T cell receptor beta chains from one sample, sequenced in a study of blood T cells in healthy people across ages (dated by TCRdb to the mid-2010s). The library was generated by 5' RACE. A second about 7 to 12 cycle PCR used a sample-barcoded 5' primer and a J-beta primer mix. Through fastp at Q25 and MiXCR, TCRdb rebuilt clones from the public reads, retaining in-frame beta chains. Every CDR3 protein is listed once, alongside the most common genes and DNA of its rows. The sample data list 1.8 million or so distinct CDR3 sequences, and 39% of these were observed just once. The leading ten clones occupy 23% of the sample. What was sequenced was blood. The receptors originated from a human donor in good health.

The V gene is TRBV9, the J gene TRBJ2-3, with 13 bases aligning to TRBD2. The germline CDR1 and CDR2 sequences are SGDLS and YYNGEE. V lost 4 bases to trimming and J lost 0 bases; unmatched junction nucleotides: 11. This CDR3 comprises 19 residues. The CDR3 loop reads CASSPTRGLAGASTDTQYF. The CDR3 DNA follows: TGTGCCAGCAGCCCCACCCGAGGACTAGCGGGGGCTAGCACAGATACGCAGTATTTT.

This clonotype was recorded a few times. The chain has TRBV7-3 and TRBJ1-2, with a tentative D call TRBD1 (6 bases). Germline CDR1 and CDR2: SGHTA and FQGTGA. V lost 0 bases, J lost 10 bases, and 18 bases lay in between. CDR3 size: 15 residues. The CDR3 loop is CASSLTLTGRSDYTF. CDR3 sequence (DNA): TGTGCCAGCAGCTTAACCCTCACAGGGAGAAGCGACTACACCTTC.

This chain links TRBV5-1 with TRBJ1-2; no firm D call. The V end lost 0 bases, the J end lost 6 bases, and 12 bases lay between the germline ends. CDR1 is SGHRS, CDR2 YFSETQ, per germline. CDR3 length equals 14 residues. CDR3 protein: CASSLVSPGHGYTF. In nucleotides, the CDR3 is TGCGCCAGCAGCTTGGTGTCTCCTGGTCATGGCTACACCTTC.

V gene TRBV3-1 combines with J gene TRBJ1-4; D is uncertain. V lost 0 bases, J lost 6 bases, and 2 bases lay in between. CDR3 length equals 12 residues. CDR1 and CDR2 from the germline V gene are LGHDT and YNNKEL (reference sequence). CDR3 in amino acids: CASSQEDEKLFF. CDR3 nucleotide sequence: TGTGCCAGCAGCCAAGAAGATGAAAAACTGTTTTTT. Complete variable domain (other parts from reference TRBV3-1 and TRBJ1-4): DTAVSQTPKYLVTQMGNDKSIKCEQNLGHDTMYWYKQDSKKFLKIMFSYNNKELIINETVPNRFSPKSPDKAHLNLHINSLELGDSAVYFCASSQEDEKLFFGSGTQLSVL.

This clonotype was detected only a few times. This sequence joins TRBV29-1 and TRBJ1-2; D gene unclear. CDR1 is SQVTM, CDR2 ANQGSEA, per germline. The germline V and J ends were trimmed by 4 bases and 6 bases, with 6 bases remaining between them. This CDR3 contains 10 residues. The CDR3 region is CSVAGNGYTF. The CDR3 DNA reads TGCAGCGTTGCAGGCAATGGCTACACCTTC.

This sequence joins TRBV11-1 and TRBJ2-1; 11 nucleotides match TRBD2. CDR3 size: 17 residues. Per the germline V gene, CDR1 is SGHAT and CDR2 is FQDESV (reference sequence). The V and J ends lost 4 bases and 0 bases, in that order; junction bases with no gene match: 5. CDR3 amino acids: CASSSSSGGSSYNEQFF. Here the CDR3 DNA reads TGTGCCAGCAGCTCCTCTAGCGGGGGGAGCTCCTACAATGAGCAGTTCTTC.

The CDR3 sequence is CAWRRGRAGVYTDTQYF. The CDR3 nucleotides read TGTGCCTGGAGGAGGGGGCGGGCCGGCGTATACACAGATACGCAGTATTTT. The chain joins TRBV30 to TRBJ2-3, with 7 bases lining up with TRBD1. The CDR3 loop spans 17 amino acids. Looked up from germline, CDR1 is GTSNPN and CDR2 is SVGIG (reference sequence). The J segment lost 2 bases and the V segment lost 3 bases, leaving 14 bases of the junction unmatched. The full variable domain, in which reference TRBV30 and TRBJ2-3 provide the parts outside the CDR3, is SQTIHQWPATLVQPVGSPLSLECTVEGTSNPNLYWYRQAAGRGLQLLFYSVGIGQISSEVPQNLSASRPQDRQFILSSKKLLLSDSGFYLCAWRRGRAGVYTDTQYFGPGTRLTVL.

This clonotype has only a few counts. This chain links TRBV6-2 or TRBV6-3 with TRBJ2-2, with D possibly TRBD1 on 5 matching bases. The ends were cut back, 5 bases at V and 7 bases at J, with 17 bases in the middle. The CDR3 covers 15 residues. Germline V CDR1 and CDR2: MNHEY, SVGEGT. As DNA, the CDR3 is TGTGCCAGCAGTCACACCTCAGGGAACCACGGGGAGCTGTTTTTT. It yields the protein CASSHTSGNHGELFF.

This clonotype has only a few counts. The chain is built from TRBV6-2 or TRBV6-3 and TRBJ2-7; D is ambiguous. The CDR3 has 13 amino acids. The germline V gene has CDR1 MNHEY and CDR2 SVGEGT. V was pared by 3 bases and J by 3 bases, with 9 bases between. The DNA of the CDR3 is TGTGCCAGCAGTTATTACGTATACTACGAGCAGTACTTC. The encoded protein is CASSYYVYYEQYF.

The gene calls are TRBV10-3 and TRBJ2-3; D may match TRBD1 or TRBD2 (5 bases each). In germline, CDR1 is ENHRY, CDR2 SYGVKD. The CDR3 is made up of 12 amino acids. V dropped 4 bases and J dropped 5 bases, with 7 bases sitting between them. The CDR3: CAISGGIDTQYF. The CDR3 region has the DNA TGTGCCATCAGTGGGGGGATAGATACGCAGTATTTT.

Concerning this clonotype: The junction does not match germline at one end; this may be a read error. V is TRBV15 and J is TRBJ2-3; a possible D gene is TRBD2 (5 bases). The CDR3 spans 13 residues. The germline V gene encodes CDR1 LNHNV and CDR2 YYDKDF (reference sequence). The CDR3 spells CATSRGLGDAQYF. CDR3 DNA sequence: TGCGCCACCAGCAGAGGGCTTGGAGATGCGCAGTATTTT.

This rearrangement joins TRBV4-1 to TRBJ2-7; 7 bases match TRBD1. Germline V lookup: CDR1 MGHRA, CDR2 YSYEKL. V shed 1 base and J 2 bases; nucleotides not matched to a gene: 11. The CDR3 length is 17 residues. The CDR3 loop reads CASSQAPTGLGAYEQYF. DNA of the CDR3: TGCGCCAGCAGCCAAGCCCCGACAGGGCTAGGCGCCTACGAGCAGTACTTC.

The chain has TRBV5-1 and TRBJ2-7; tentatively, D is TRBD1 or TRBD2 (5 bases each). V was cut by 0 bases and J by 6 bases, with 13 bases left in between. In germline, CDR1 is SGHRS, CDR2 YFSETQ. The CDR3 spans 14 residues. Here the CDR3 reads CASSLEAGTGEQYF. The CDR3 DNA sequence: TGCGCCAGCAGCTTGGAAGCAGGGACGGGCGAGCAGTACTTC.

This clonotype has just a few counts. The CDR3, as DNA: TGCGCCAGCAGCCCGGACCCGGGGAACACTGAAGCTTTCTTT. Encoded protein: CASSPDPGNTEAFF. This chain joins TRBV5-1 and TRBJ1-1; D remains ambiguous. The CDR3 has 14 residues. The germline gives CDR1 SGHRS, CDR2 YFSETQ. Trimming stripped 4 bases from V and 1 base from J, with 11 bases between.

This chain uses TRBV20-1 with TRBJ2-3; 7 bases map to TRBD1. Unmatched junction bases numbered 12, after V lost 6 bases and J lost 0 bases. Germline CDR1 and CDR2: DFQATT and SNEGSKA (reference sequence). The CDR3 runs to 16 residues. The CDR3 loop is CSAFKTGDTSTDTQYF. The CDR3 DNA follows: TGCAGTGCCTTCAAAACAGGGGATACTAGCACAGATACGCAGTATTTT.

This clonotype has only a few counts. This chain links TRBV29-1 with TRBJ1-1, with 10 bases lining up with TRBD1. The CDR3 covers 12 residues. The trim removed 7 bases at V and 5 bases at J, leaving 4 bases unmatched. Germline V gene lookup returns CDR1 SQVTM and CDR2 ANQGSEA. CDR3 region: CSAWTGGTEAFF. The DNA of the CDR3 is TGCAGCGCTTGGACAGGGGGAACTGAAGCTTTCTTT.

This clonotype was seen only a few times. The genes are TRBV7-1 and TRBJ1-1, with D hard to call. TRBV7-1 is filed as an ORF, its function uncertain. This CDR3 region has 11 residues. V was shortened by 1 base and J by 10 bases, with 7 bases between the two germline ends. CDR3 bases: TGTGCCAGCAGCTCAGGGGTCGCAGCTTTCTTT. It specifies CASSSGVAAFF.

This clonotype was found a few times. The V call is TRBV28, the J call TRBJ2-7; D is uncertain. The CDR3 has 14 residues. V lost 7 bases and J lost 0, with 13 bases in between. Germline V gene data show CDR1 as MDHEN and CDR2 as SYDVKM. The CDR3 loop is CASKESPPSYEQYF. CDR3 DNA sequence: TGTGCCAGCAAAGAATCACCTCCCTCCTACGAGCAGTACTTC.

The V call is TRBV12-3 or TRBV12-4, the J call TRBJ1-2; D remains unclear. Trimming left V 3 bases short and J 7 bases short, with 9 bases between. This CDR3 comprises 12 residues. Written as DNA, the CDR3 is TGTGCCAGCAGTTTTTGGGAGGGTGGCTACACCTTC. It is translated as CASSFWEGGYTF.

J is TRBJ2-7 and V is TRBV20-1; a possible D gene is TRBD1 (7 bases). The germline V gene has CDR1 DFQATT and CDR2 SNEGSKA (reference sequence). V lost 4 bases, J lost 5 bases, and 15 bases lay in between. The CDR3 contains 13 residues. The CDR3 here is CSAINRGGNEQYF. The CDR3 DNA reads TGCAGTGCTATTAACAGGGGAGGTAACGAGCAGTACTTC.

This clonotype was detected ten times or more. The chain couples TRBV7-9 to TRBJ2-7; D remains unclear. CDR3 length: 12 amino acids. V lost 1 base and J lost 7, with 8 bases in between. CDR1 SEHNR and CDR2 FQNEAQ come from the germline V gene (reference sequence). Here the CDR3 DNA reads TGTGCCAGCAGCTTAGGCGGATGGGAGCAGTACTTC. Translation: CASSLGGWEQYF. The full variable domain, with the rest looked up from reference TRBV7-9 and TRBJ2-7, is DTGVSQNPRHKITKRGQNVTFRCDPISEHNRLYWYRQTLGQGPEFLTYFQNEAQLEKSRLLSDRFSAERPKGSFSTLEIQRTEQGDSAMYLCASSLGGWEQYFGPGTRLTVT.

The CDR3 protein is CASGLVSGVQETQFF. In DNA form, the CDR3 reads TGTGCTAGTGGTTTGGTGTCGGGAGTACAAGAGACCCAGTTCTTC. This chain connects TRBV12-5 to TRBJ2-5; possibly TRBD2 for D (6 bases). The J call may be faulty, since TRBJ2-1 better matches the DNA end. CDR1 LGHNT and CDR2 FRNRAP come from the germline V gene. CDR3 size: 15 residues.

This clonotype showed up just a few times. The V gene is TRBV7-2, the J gene TRBJ2-3; perhaps TRBD1 as D (5 bases). Germline CDR1 and CDR2: SGHTA and FQGNSA. V lost 5 bases, J lost 0 bases, and 12 bases lay in between. The CDR3 runs 15 residues. The CDR3 DNA reads as TGTGCCAGCAGCCGACAGACAACTAGCACAGATACGCAGTATTTT. Its translation is CASSRQTTSTDTQYF.

This clonotype was counted a few times. The CDR3 coding sequence is TGTGCCAGCGGAAGGAGAGTTTTTTACCTCTACGAGCAGTACTTC. Translation gives CASGRRVFYLYEQYF. The genes are TRBV12-3 or TRBV12-4 and TRBJ2-7; D uncertain. V shed 8 bases and J shed 3 bases, with 20 bases lying between them. This CDR3 comprises 15 residues.

V and J are TRBV7-2 and TRBJ2-3; possibly TRBD2 for D (5 bases). The germline gives CDR1 SGHTA, CDR2 FQGNSA. The CDR3 is 12 residues long. The germline V and J ends were trimmed by 4 bases and 8 bases, with 10 bases remaining between them. The chain's CDR3 is CASSSPGSTQYF. DNA of the CDR3: TGTGCCAGCAGCTCTCCTGGGAGTACGCAGTATTTT.

V and J are TRBV5-1 and TRBJ1-2; TRBD1 agrees at 11 bases. With V trimmed by 7 bases and J by 6 bases, 8 bases remained unmatched. Germline CDR1 is SGHRS and CDR2 is YFSETQ. CDR3 size: 14 residues. The CDR3 reads CASGEGQGANGYTF. DNA of the CDR3: TGCGCCAGCGGTGAAGGACAGGGGGCGAATGGCTACACCTTC.

This clonotype has just a few counts. This chain links TRBV4-2 with TRBJ1-2; D gene uncertain. V was trimmed by 0 bases and J by 8 bases, leaving 16 bases between them. The CDR3 extends over 15 amino acids. The germline V gene encodes CDR1 LGHNA and CDR2 YNFKEQ. In DNA, the CDR3 is TGTGCCAGCAGCCAAGATATAGCTTCCAGGAGGGGCTACACCTTC. Protein: CASSQDIASRRGYTF.